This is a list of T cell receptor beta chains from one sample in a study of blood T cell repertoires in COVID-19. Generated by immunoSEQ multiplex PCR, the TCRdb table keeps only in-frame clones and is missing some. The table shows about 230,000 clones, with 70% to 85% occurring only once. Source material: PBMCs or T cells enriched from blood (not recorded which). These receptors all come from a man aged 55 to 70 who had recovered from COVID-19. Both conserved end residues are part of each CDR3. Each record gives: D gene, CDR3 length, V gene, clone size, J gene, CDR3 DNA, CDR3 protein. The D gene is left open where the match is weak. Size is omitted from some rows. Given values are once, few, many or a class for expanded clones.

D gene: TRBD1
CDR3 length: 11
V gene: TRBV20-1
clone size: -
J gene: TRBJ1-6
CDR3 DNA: TGCAGTGCTTTGACAGGGGAGACCCTCCACTTT
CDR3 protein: CSALTGETLHF

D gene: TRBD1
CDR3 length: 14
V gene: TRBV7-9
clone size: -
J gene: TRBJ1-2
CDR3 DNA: TGTGCCAGCAGCCCGGGACAGGGGGAAGGTGGCTACACCTTC
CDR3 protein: CASSPGQGEGGYTF

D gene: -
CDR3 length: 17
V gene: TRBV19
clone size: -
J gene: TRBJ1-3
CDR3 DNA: TGTGCCAGTAGCAGATCCTGGACAGCCGGCTCTGGAAACACCATATATTTT
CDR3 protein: CASSRSWTAGSGNTIYF

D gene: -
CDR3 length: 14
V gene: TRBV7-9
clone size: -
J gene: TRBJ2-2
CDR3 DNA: TGTGCCAGAATGGACAGCCCGAACACCGGGGAGCTGTTTTTT
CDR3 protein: CARMDSPNTGELFF

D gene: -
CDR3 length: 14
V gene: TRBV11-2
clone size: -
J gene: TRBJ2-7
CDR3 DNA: TGTGCCAGCAGCTTAGTAGCGGATCGCTACGAGCAGTACTTC
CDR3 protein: CASSLVADRYEQYF

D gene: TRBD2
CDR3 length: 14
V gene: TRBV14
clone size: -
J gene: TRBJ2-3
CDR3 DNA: TGTGCCAGCAGGTTAGCGGGGGGAACAGATACGCAGTATTTT
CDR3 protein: CASRLAGGTDTQYF

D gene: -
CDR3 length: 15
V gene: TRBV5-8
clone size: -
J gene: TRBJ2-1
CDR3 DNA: TGTGCCAGCAGCCGGACGGGAAGCTCCTACAATGAGCAGTTCTTC
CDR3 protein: CASSRTGSSYNEQFF

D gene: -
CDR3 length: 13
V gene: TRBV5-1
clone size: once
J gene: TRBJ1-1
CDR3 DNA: TGCGCCAGCAGTCAACAGGGGAACACTGAAGCTTTCTTT
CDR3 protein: CASSQQGNTEAFF

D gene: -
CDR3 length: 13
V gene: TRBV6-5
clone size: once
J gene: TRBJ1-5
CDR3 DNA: TGTGCCAGCAGTTACTCGAACGGAGGACCCCAGCATTTT
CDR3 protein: CASSYSNGGPQHF

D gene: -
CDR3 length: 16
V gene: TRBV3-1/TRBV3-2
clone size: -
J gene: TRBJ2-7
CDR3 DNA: TGTGCCAGCAGTCCACAGGTGGGGGGGCTGGGGGACGAGCAGTACTTC
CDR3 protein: CASSPQVGGLGDEQYF

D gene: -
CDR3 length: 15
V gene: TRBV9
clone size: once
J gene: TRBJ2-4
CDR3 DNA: TGTGCCAGCAGCGTAGGGGGCTCGGGCAAAAACATTCAGTACTTC
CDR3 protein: CASSVGGSGKNIQYF

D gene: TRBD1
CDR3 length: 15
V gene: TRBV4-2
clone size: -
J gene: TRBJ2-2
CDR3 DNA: TGTGCCAGCAGCCCTACAGGGGGGAACACCGGGGAGCTGTTTTTT
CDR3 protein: CASSPTGGNTGELFF

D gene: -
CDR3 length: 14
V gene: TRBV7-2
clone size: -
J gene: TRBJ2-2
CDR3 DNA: TGTGCCAGCCGGGCAGGGGTACAAACCGGGGAGCTGTTTTTT
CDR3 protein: CASRAGVQTGELFF

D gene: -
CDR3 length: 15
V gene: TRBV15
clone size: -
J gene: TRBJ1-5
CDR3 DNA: TGTGCCACCAGCAGGGCTATAGGTGGGAGCCAGCCCCAGCATTTT
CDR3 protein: CATSRAIGGSQPQHF

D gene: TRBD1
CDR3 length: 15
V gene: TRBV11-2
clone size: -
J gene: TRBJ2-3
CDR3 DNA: TGTGCCAGCAGTGTAGGCAGGGGGCAGACAGATACGCAGTATTTT
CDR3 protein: CASSVGRGQTDTQYF

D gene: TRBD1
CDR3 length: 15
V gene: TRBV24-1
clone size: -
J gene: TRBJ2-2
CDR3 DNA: TGTGCCACCAGTGGACAGGGGGCGAACACCGGGGAGCTGTTTTTT
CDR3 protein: CATSGQGANTGELFF

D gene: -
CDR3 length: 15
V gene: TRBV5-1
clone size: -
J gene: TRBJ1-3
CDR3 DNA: TGCGCCAGCAGCTCGGGACTGGCCTCTGGAAACACCATATATTTT
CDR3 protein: CASSSGLASGNTIYF

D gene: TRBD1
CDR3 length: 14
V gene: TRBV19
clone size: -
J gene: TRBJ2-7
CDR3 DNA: TGTGCCAGTAGTACCGGGACAGGGGTTTACGAGCAGTACTTC
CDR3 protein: CASSTGTGVYEQYF

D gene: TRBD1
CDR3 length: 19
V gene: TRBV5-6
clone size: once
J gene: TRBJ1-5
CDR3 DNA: TGTGCCAGCAGCTTGTCTGGGACAGGGGACTTCGATGGCAATCAGCCCCAGCATTTT
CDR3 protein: CASSLSGTGDFDGNQPQHF

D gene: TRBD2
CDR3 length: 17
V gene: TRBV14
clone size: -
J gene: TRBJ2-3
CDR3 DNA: TGTGCCAGCAGCCAAAGCCGGATGACTAGCGGGGCAGATACGCAGTATTTT
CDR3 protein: CASSQSRMTSGADTQYF

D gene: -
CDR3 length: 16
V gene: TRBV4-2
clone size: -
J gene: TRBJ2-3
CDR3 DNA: TGTGCCAGCAGCCAAGTATACGTGACTAGCACAGATACGCAGTATTTT
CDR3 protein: CASSQVYVTSTDTQYF

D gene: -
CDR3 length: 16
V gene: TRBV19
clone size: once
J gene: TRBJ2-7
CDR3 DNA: TGTGCCAGTAGTATACATGGTTCACTAAGCTCCTACGAGCAGTACTTC
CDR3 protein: CASSIHGSLSSYEQYF

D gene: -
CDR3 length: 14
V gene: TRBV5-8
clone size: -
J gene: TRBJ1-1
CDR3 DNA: TGTGCCAGCAGCTGGACAATCATGAACACTGAAGCTTTCTTT
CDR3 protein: CASSWTIMNTEAFF

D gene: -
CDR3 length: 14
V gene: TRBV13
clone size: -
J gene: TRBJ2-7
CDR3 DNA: TGTGCCAGCAGTGTGCTCGTGAGCTCCTACGAGCAGTACTTC
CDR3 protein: CASSVLVSSYEQYF

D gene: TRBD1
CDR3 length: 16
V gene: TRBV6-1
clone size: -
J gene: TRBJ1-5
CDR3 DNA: TGTGCCAGCAGTAAAGCCGGGACAGGGACTAAGCAGCCCCAGCATTTT
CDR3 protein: CASSKAGTGTKQPQHF

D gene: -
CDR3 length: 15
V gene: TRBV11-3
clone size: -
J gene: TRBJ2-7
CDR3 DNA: TGTGCCAGCAGCTTAGATTGGGGCGGTACCTACGAGCAGTACTTC
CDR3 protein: CASSLDWGGTYEQYF

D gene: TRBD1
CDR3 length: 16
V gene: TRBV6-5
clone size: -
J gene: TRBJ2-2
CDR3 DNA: TGTGCCAGCAGTTACGTTGGGACAGGGATCGCCGGGGAGCTGTTTTTT
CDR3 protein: CASSYVGTGIAGELFF

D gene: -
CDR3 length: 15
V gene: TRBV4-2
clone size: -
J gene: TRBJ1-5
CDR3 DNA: TGTGCCAGCAGCCAAGATGCGGCGGGCAATCAGCCCCAGCATTTT
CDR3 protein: CASSQDAAGNQPQHF

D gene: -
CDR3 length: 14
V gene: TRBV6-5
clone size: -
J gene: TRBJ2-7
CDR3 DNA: TGTGCCAGCAGCGTCGGACGGGGCTCCTACGAGCAGTACTTC
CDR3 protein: CASSVGRGSYEQYF

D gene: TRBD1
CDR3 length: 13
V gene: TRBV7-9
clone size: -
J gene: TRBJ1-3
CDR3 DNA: TGTGCCAGCAGCGCTCGGACAGGGGACACCATATATTTT
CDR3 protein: CASSARTGDTIYF

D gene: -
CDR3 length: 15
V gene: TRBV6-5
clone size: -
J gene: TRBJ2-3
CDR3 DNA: TGTGCCAGCAGTACCTCGACTCGCCCCACAGATACGCAGTATTTT
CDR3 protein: CASSTSTRPTDTQYF

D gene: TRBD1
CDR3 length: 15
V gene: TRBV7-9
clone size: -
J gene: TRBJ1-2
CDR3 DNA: TGTGCCAGCAGCTCAGTAGGGACAGGAGGAAATGGCTACACCTTC
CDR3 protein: CASSSVGTGGNGYTF

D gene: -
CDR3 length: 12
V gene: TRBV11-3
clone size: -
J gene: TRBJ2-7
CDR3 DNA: TGTGCCAGCAGCTTAGATACCTACGAGCAGTACTTC
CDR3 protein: CASSLDTYEQYF

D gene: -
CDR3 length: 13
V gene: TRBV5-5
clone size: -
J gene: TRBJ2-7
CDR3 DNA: TGTGCCAGCAGCCAGGACTACGGCTACGAGCAGTACTTC
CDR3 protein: CASSQDYGYEQYF

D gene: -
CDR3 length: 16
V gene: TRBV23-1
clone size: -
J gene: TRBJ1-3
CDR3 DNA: TGCGCCAGCAGTCAATCGAGGGACAACTCTGGAAACACCATATATTTT
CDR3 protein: CASSQSRDNSGNTIYF

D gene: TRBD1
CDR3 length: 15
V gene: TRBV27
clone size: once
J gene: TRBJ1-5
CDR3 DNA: TGTGCCAGCAGTTTAACAGGGGTGAGCAATCAGCCCCAGCATTTT
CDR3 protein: CASSLTGVSNQPQHF

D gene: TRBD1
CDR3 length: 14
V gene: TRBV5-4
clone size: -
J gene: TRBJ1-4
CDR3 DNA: TGTGCCAGCAGCTCACAGGACAGGTCTGAAAAACTGTTTTTT
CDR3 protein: CASSSQDRSEKLFF

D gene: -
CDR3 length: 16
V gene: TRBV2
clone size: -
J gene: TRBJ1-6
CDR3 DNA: TGTGCCAGCAGTGAATCGACAGGCGGGTTGAATTCACCCCTCCACTTT
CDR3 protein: CASSESTGGLNSPLHF

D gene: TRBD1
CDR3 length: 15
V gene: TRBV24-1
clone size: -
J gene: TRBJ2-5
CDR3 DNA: TGTGCCACCAGTGATTCCAGGGGGCTCGGGGAGACCCAGTACTTC
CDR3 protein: CATSDSRGLGETQYF

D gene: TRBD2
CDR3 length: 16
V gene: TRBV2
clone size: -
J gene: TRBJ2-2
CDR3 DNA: TGTGCCAGCAGTGAAAGGGGGAGCGGGGGACGCGGGGAGCTGTTTTTT
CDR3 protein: CASSERGSGGRGELFF

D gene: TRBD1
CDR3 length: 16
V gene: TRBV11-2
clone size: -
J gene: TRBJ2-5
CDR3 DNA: TGTGCCAGCAGCTTTGTGACAGGGAATAACCAAGAGACCCAGTACTTC
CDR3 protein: CASSFVTGNNQETQYF

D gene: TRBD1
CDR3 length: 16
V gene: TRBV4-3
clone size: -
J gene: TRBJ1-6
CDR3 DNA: TGCGCCAGCAGCCCGAAGAATGACAGGGGTTATTCACCCCTCCACTTT
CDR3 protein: CASSPKNDRGYSPLHF

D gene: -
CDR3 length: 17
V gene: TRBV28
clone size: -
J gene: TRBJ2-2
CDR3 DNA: TGTGCCAGCAGTTTATTGGTGGGACACGATAACACCGGGGAGCTGTTTTTT
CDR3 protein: CASSLLVGHDNTGELFF

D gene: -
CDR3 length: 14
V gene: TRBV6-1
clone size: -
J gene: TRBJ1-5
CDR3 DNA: TGTGCCAGCAGTGAAAGGAGGGGTAATCAGCCCCAGCATTTT
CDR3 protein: CASSERRGNQPQHF

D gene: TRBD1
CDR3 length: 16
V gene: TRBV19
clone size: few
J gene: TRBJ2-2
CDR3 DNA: TGTGCCAGTAGTATGCAGACAGGGGGCTACACCGGGGAGCTGTTTTTT
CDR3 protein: CASSMQTGGYTGELFF

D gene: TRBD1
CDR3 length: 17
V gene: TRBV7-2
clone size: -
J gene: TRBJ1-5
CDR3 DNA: TGTGCCAGCAGCTTAAACCGACAGGGTGATAGCAATCAGCCCCAGCATTTT
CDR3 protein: CASSLNRQGDSNQPQHF

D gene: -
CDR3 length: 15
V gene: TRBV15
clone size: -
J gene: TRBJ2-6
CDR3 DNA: TGTGCCACCAGCAGATCAGGGTCAGGGGCCAACGTCCTGACTTTC
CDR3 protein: CATSRSGSGANVLTF

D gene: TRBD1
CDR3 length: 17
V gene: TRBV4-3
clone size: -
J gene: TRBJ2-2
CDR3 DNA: TGCGCCAGCAGCCAAGATCACGGGACAGTTAACACCGGGGAGCTGTTTTTT
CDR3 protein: CASSQDHGTVNTGELFF

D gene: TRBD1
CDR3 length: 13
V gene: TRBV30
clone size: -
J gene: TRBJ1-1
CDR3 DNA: TGTGCCTGGAACAGGGGTCTGAACACTGAAGCTTTCTTT
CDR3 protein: CAWNRGLNTEAFF

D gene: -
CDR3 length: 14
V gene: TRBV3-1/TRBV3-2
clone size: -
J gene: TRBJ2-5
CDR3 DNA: TGTGCCAGCAGCCATACAGGGCCCCAAGAGACCCAGTACTTC
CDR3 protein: CASSHTGPQETQYF